The 2 T cell receptor beta chains listed next were all sequenced from one sample in a study of cytomegalovirus exposure and HLA in healthy donors. The primer mix had 60 Vbeta and 13 Jbeta primers. TCRdb's copy holds only in-frame clones and misses some; the assay was immunoSEQ multiplex PCR. Among roughly 150,000 clones listed, about 71% were seen once. Source material: PBMCs. Source of these receptors: a woman in her sixties or seventies in good health and CMV-seropositive.

The chain has TRBV5-1 and TRBJ2-5, with TRBD2 identical over 12 bases. Per germline, CDR1 SGHRS and CDR2 YFSETQ. V lost 3 bases and J lost 4; bases outside the gene matches: 10. The CDR3 loop spans 17 amino acids. This CDR3 reads CASSSSSGRGPLETQYF. The CDR3 coding sequence is TGCGCCAGCAGCTCCTCTAGCGGGAGGGGCCCCCTAGAGACCCAGTACTTC.

Here the CDR3 DNA reads TGTGCCAGTAGTATACAGGGGATAATGAACACTGAAGCTTTCTTT. Protein sequence: CASSIQGIMNTEAFF. The chain combines TRBV19 with TRBJ1-1; possibly TRBD1 for D (6 bases). Germline V lookup: CDR1 LNHDA, CDR2 SQIVND (reference sequence). The CDR3 runs 15 residues. Trimming stripped 2 bases from V and 0 bases from J, with 10 bases between.